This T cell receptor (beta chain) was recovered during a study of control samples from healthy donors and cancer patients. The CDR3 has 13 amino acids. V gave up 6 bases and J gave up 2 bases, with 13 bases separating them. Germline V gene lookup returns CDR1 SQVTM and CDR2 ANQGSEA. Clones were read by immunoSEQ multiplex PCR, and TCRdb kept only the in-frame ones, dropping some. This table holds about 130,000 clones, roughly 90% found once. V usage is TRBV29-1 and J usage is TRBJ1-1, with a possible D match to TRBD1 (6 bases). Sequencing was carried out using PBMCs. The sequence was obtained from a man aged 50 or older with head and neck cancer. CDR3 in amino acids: CSVREQGNTEAFF. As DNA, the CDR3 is TGCAGCGTGAGGGAACAGGGTAACACTGAAGCTTTCTTT.